This passage covers 32 T cell receptor beta chains from one sample sequenced in a study of T-cell memory formation after mild COVID-19. TCRdb ran MiXCR on the 5' RACE reads and lists one entry per CDR3 protein. The profile shows 150,000 to 200,000 distinct CDR3 sequences, around 21% of them singletons. The source material was PBMCs or a T cell subset sorted from them (not recorded which). The receptors here all came from an adult woman who had mild COVID-19 (a few samples of this study predate the infection). Cell type and time point are not known.

This clonotype turned up a few times. The chain employs TRBV3-1 and TRBJ2-1, with no clear D. Germline CDR1 LGHDT, CDR2 YNNKEL (reference sequence). The CDR3 is 19 residues long. The V and J ends lost 0 bases and 0 bases respectively, with 18 bases between them. The CDR3 coding sequence is TGTGCCAGCAGCCAAGAGCTACCAGGCGACTGGAGCTCCTACAATGAGCAGTTCTTC. Its protein is CASSQELPGDWSSYNEQFF.

This clonotype was seen only a few times. The DNA for the CDR3 is TGTGCCAGTAGTATCCTTTGGGGATCACCCCTCCACTTT. This gives the protein CASSILWGSPLHF. The chain uses TRBV19 and TRBJ1-6; no clear D gene. The CDR3 extends over 13 amino acids. Trimming cost V 3 bases and J 10 bases, with 10 bases left between them. The germline gives CDR1 LNHDA, CDR2 SQIVND (reference sequence). The full variable domain, completed using reference TRBV19 and TRBJ1-6, is DGGITQSPKYLFRKEGQNVTLSCEQNLNHDAMYWYRQDPGQGLRLIYYSQIVNDFQKGDIAEGYSVSREKKESFPLTVTSAQKNPTAFYLCASSILWGSPLHFGNGTRLTVT.

The chain joins TRBV7-9 to TRBJ1-5, with 8 bases matching TRBD1. CDR1 and CDR2 (germline): SEHNR, FQNEAQ (reference sequence). The CDR3 totals 12 residues. Unmatched junction bases numbered 4, after V lost 5 bases and J lost 10 bases. The CDR3 DNA follows: TGTGCCAGCAGCCTAGGACAGGGACCCCAGCATTTT. It yields the protein CASSLGQGPQHF.

The chain links TRBV7-2 to TRBJ2-7, with 10 bases identical to TRBD2. Losses at the gene ends were 4 bases for V and 5 bases for J; bases not matched to a gene: 8. The CDR3 runs to 15 residues. The germline V gene has CDR1 SGHTA and CDR2 FQGNSA. The CDR3 sequence: CASSWVLAGDNEQYF. CDR3 sequence (DNA): TGTGCCAGCAGCTGGGTGCTAGCGGGGGATAACGAGCAGTACTTC.

The chain carries TRBV27 and TRBJ2-1; TRBD1 aligns across 8 bases. The CDR3 loop spans 15 amino acids. Trimming cost V 2 bases and J 3 bases; bases outside gene matches: 3. CDR1 and CDR2 (germline): MNHEY, SMNVEV (reference sequence). The DNA of the CDR3 is TGTGCCAGCAGTTTAATTGGGACAGGCTACAATGAGCAGTTCTTC. Amino acids: CASSLIGTGYNEQFF.

CDR3 in DNA: TGTGCCAGCAGCCGCGGGGGGTCCGTTGAAGCTTTCTTT. This encodes CASSRGGSVEAFF. The chain links TRBV5-6 to TRBJ1-1; maybe TRBD1 (5 bases). Germline V gives CDR1 SGHDT, CDR2 YYEEEE. V lost 4 bases, J lost 7 bases, and 14 bases lay in between. This CDR3 is 13 amino acids long.

There are a few counts of this clonotype. V and J are TRBV7-9 and TRBJ2-1; 7 bases are a match to TRBD1. The germline gives CDR1 SEHNR, CDR2 FQNEAQ (reference sequence). The V gene end was trimmed by 7 bases and the J gene end by 1 base; junction bases not matched to a gene: 7. There are 15 residues in the CDR3. CDR3 coding DNA: TGTGCCAGCACCTATCGCAGGGGGTCCTACAATGAGCAGTTCTTC. Residues: CASTYRRGSYNEQFF.

The chain couples TRBV9 to TRBJ1-5, with D unclear. V shed 3 bases and J shed 4 bases, with 11 bases lying between them. The length of the CDR3 is 14 residues. Germline assignment: CDR1 SGDLS and CDR2 YYNGEE. The CDR3 loop reads CASSAGERNQPQHF. DNA for the CDR3: TGTGCCAGCAGCGCAGGCGAGAGAAATCAGCCCCAGCATTTT.

The genes are TRBV12-3 or TRBV12-4 and TRBJ2-7, with D tentatively TRBD1 or TRBD2 (5 bases each). This CDR3 contains 15 residues. Trimming shortened V by 6 bases and J by 3 bases, and 18 bases separated the two germline ends. This CDR3 reads CASSRPTRGGYEQYF. The CDR3 DNA follows: TGTGCCAGCAGCCGTCCAACCCGTGGGGGCTACGAGCAGTACTTC.

This chain links TRBV7-3 with TRBJ2-5; TRBD1 agrees at 9 bases. V dropped 3 bases and J dropped 5; count of bases not matched to a gene: 7. The CDR3 is 15 amino acids. Germline V CDR1 and CDR2: SGHTA, FQGTGA. The CDR3 nucleotides are TGTGCCAGCAGCTTGACCGGGACAGGGACGGAGACCCAGTACTTC. Its translation is CASSLTGTGTETQYF.

This clonotype came up a few times. The gene calls are TRBV7-6 and TRBJ2-3; 8 nucleotides align to TRBD2. Germline trimming cut 5 bases from V and 1 base from J; bases unmatched to any gene: 8. Per the germline V gene, CDR1 is SGHVS and CDR2 is FNYEAQ. The CDR3 covers 16 residues. The chain's CDR3 is CASSTLAVLGTDTQYF. For the CDR3, the DNA is TGTGCCAGCAGCACACTAGCGGTCCTAGGCACAGATACGCAGTATTTT.

The chain couples TRBV7-6 to TRBJ1-2, with 7 bases identical to TRBD1. Germline V gene data show CDR1 as SGHVS and CDR2 as FNYEAQ. The CDR3 is 13 residues long. Unmatched junction bases numbered 6, after V lost 5 bases and J lost 6 bases. The CDR3 DNA reads as TGTGCCAGCAGCAAAATGACAGGGAATGGCTACACCTTC. This sequence encodes CASSKMTGNGYTF.

This clonotype was detected a few times. V gene TRBV5-1 combines with J gene TRBJ1-2; D possibly corresponds to TRBD1 (6 bases). The V gene's germline CDR1 is SGHRS and CDR2 YFSETQ. This CDR3 is built from 14 residues. The V end lost 5 bases, the J end lost 5 bases, and 16 bases lay between the germline ends. The CDR3: CASRAQGEGYGYTF. CDR3 in DNA: TGCGCCAGCAGGGCACAGGGTGAGGGATATGGCTACACCTTC.

This clonotype occurred a few times. The rearrangement joins TRBV5-5 to TRBJ2-2, with 9 bases matching TRBD1. V lost 5 bases and J lost 2; bases outside the gene matches: 1. The CDR3 runs 14 residues. In germline, CDR1 is SGHKS, CDR2 YYEKEE (reference sequence). CDR3 in amino acids: CASRDRGNTGELFF. DNA of the CDR3: TGTGCCAGCAGGGACAGGGGAAACACCGGGGAGCTGTTTTTT.

The chain recombines TRBV4-1 with TRBJ1-5; unclear D gene. The V and J ends lost 1 base and 6 bases respectively, with 10 bases between them. The CDR3 length is 14 residues. The germline CDR1 and CDR2 sequences are MGHRA and YSYEKL. The chain's CDR3 is CASSQGSGLQPQHF. CDR3 sequence (DNA): TGCGCCAGCAGCCAAGGCAGCGGACTTCAGCCCCAGCATTTT.

This clonotype was seen more than once but under ten times. CDR3 sequence: CASSQDRGIVAEVWANTGELFF. CDR3 nucleotides: TGCGCCAGCAGCCAAGATCGGGGCATCGTTGCGGAAGTTTGGGCGAACACCGGGGAGCTGTTTTTT. The genes are TRBV4-3 and TRBJ2-2, with D perhaps given as TRBD1 or TRBD2 (5 bases each). The V gene lost 0 bases and the J gene lost 0 bases, with 26 bases spanning the gap. In germline, CDR1 is LGHNA, CDR2 YSLEER. This CDR3 has 22 amino acids.

V is TRBV5-6 and J is TRBJ2-7, with 12 positions matching TRBD2. Germline values: CDR1 SGHDT, CDR2 YYEEEE. The CDR3 consists of 17 residues. V lost 3 bases, J lost 5 bases, and 12 bases stayed unmatched. The CDR3 sequence: CASSWPTLAGGPNEQYF. CDR3 in DNA: TGTGCCAGCAGCTGGCCGACCCTAGCGGGAGGGCCCAACGAGCAGTACTTC.

This clonotype has a handful of counts. CDR3 sequence (DNA): TGTGCCAGCAGCTTTTTAGGGGGTAGGGTGACCGGGGAGCTGTTTTTT. Amino acids: CASSFLGGRVTGELFF. The chain carries TRBV7-8 and TRBJ2-2; the D gene is possibly TRBD1 (6 bases). Germline V gene data show CDR1 as SGHVS and CDR2 as FQNEAQ. The CDR3 runs 16 residues. Trimming stripped 3 bases from V and 5 bases from J, with 16 bases between.

This clonotype appeared many times. The CDR3 DNA is TGCAGTGCTAGGGATGCCGACCATCTGCCAGTGGGTGAGCAGTTCTTC. Its protein product is CSARDADHLPVGEQFF. J is TRBJ2-1 and V is TRBV20-1, with unresolved D. Per the germline V gene, CDR1 is DFQATT and CDR2 is SNEGSKA (reference sequence). V lost 3 bases to trimming and J lost 9 bases, with 24 bases between them. The CDR3 loop spans 16 amino acids.

J is TRBJ2-1 and V is TRBV5-6; D remains ambiguous. The CDR3 loop spans 12 amino acids. V was pared by 1 base and J by 10 bases, with 9 bases between. CDR1 and CDR2 from the germline V gene are SGHDT and YYEEEE. CDR3 loop: CASSLITAEQFF. In DNA form, the CDR3 reads TGTGCCAGCAGCTTGATAACGGCAGAGCAGTTCTTC.

This clonotype was counted only a few times. The chain carries TRBV18 and TRBJ2-7; 7 nucleotides align to TRBD1. The CDR3 extends over 16 amino acids. Per the germline V gene, CDR1 is KGHSH and CDR2 is LQKENI. J lost 0 bases, V lost 0 bases, and 5 bases had no gene match. DNA of the CDR3: TGTGCCAGCTCACCACCGGACAGGTGGAGCTCCTACGAGCAGTACTTC. Encoded protein: CASSPPDRWSSYEQYF.

V gene TRBV7-8 combines with J gene TRBJ1-5, with D hard to call. In germline, CDR1 is SGHVS, CDR2 FQNEAQ. Trimming cost V 3 bases and J 5 bases, with 8 bases left between them. The CDR3 sequence is 13 residues long. This chain's CDR3 is CASSLAQDQPQHF. In DNA, the CDR3 is TGTGCCAGCAGCTTGGCACAAGATCAGCCCCAGCATTTT.

The chain links TRBV5-6 to TRBJ1-5, with TRBD1 matching 8 bases. Germline V gene sequence: CDR1 SGHDT, CDR2 YYEEEE. Trimming removed 0 bases from V and 6 bases from J; junction bases left unmatched: 5. This CDR3 is built from 15 residues. The CDR3 protein is CASSLGRGLIQPQHF. CDR3 DNA: TGTGCCAGCAGCTTGGGCAGGGGGCTTATTCAGCCCCAGCATTTT. Variable domain in full (rest from reference TRBV5-6 and TRBJ1-5): DAGVTQSPTHLIKTRGQQVTLRCSPKSGHDTVSWYQQALGQGPQFIFQYYEEEERQRGNFPDRFSGHQFPNYSSELNVNALLLGDSALYLCASSLGRGLIQPQHFGDGTRLSIL.

The rearrangement links TRBV6-1 to TRBJ1-2; D ambiguous. V was pared by 1 base and J by 4 bases, with 10 bases between. Germline V gene sequence: CDR1 MNHNS, CDR2 SASEGT. The length of the CDR3 is 14 residues. Here the CDR3 DNA reads TGTGCCAGCAGTGAAGAGTTCTGGACCTATGGCTACACCTTC. Its translation is CASSEEFWTYGYTF.

This clonotype occurred a few times. The chain combines TRBV6-9 with TRBJ2-3, with no clear D. Trimming pared 1 base from V and 0 bases from J, leaving 11 bases between. The germline gives CDR1 MNHGY, CDR2 SVAAGI. The CDR3 runs to 16 residues. CDR3 in DNA: TGTGCCAGCAGTTATTGGGCCTTAAGGAGCACAGATACGCAGTATTTT. It translates to CASSYWALRSTDTQYF.

The chain recombines TRBV7-9 with TRBJ2-5; maybe TRBD2 (6 bases). Trimming pared 6 bases from V and 5 bases from J, leaving 16 bases between. From germline, CDR1 is SEHNR and CDR2 FQNEAQ (reference sequence). This CDR3 spans 14 amino acids. This CDR3 is CASRMGGKTETQYF. The CDR3, as DNA: TGTGCCAGCAGGATGGGGGGAAAGACGGAGACCCAGTACTTC.

The gene calls are TRBV20-1 and TRBJ2-3; D gene uncertain. The CDR3 runs 15 residues. In germline, CDR1 is DFQATT, CDR2 SNEGSKA (reference sequence). Trimming took off 1 base at V and 2 bases at J, with 13 bases between the two ends. The CDR3 protein is CSARVMATTTDTQYF. In DNA, the CDR3 is TGCAGTGCTAGAGTAATGGCGACCACCACAGATACGCAGTATTTT.

Only one count was recorded for this clonotype. This rearrangement joins TRBV29-1 to TRBJ2-3; D ambiguous. Germline assignment: CDR1 SQVTM and CDR2 ANQGSEA. The CDR3 sequence is 12 residues long. The chain's CDR3 is CGWETSTDTQYF. Written as DNA, the CDR3 is TGCGGGTGGGAAACTAGCACAGATACGCAGTATTTT.

The table lists this clonotype with a few counts. The rearrangement uses TRBV10-3 and TRBJ2-4, with D possibly called TRBD1 or TRBD2 (5 bases each). With 10 bases removed from V and 9 bases from J, the gap between germline ends came to 13 bases. This CDR3 comprises 11 residues. Germline CDR1 and CDR2: ENHRY and SYGVKD. As DNA, the CDR3 is TGTGCCACCCCTCCAGGGAGCATTCAGTACTTC. Its translation: CATPPGSIQYF.

The chain is built from TRBV12-3 or TRBV12-4 and TRBJ2-2; 9 bases align to TRBD2. Trimming at V came to 3 bases and at J to 7 bases, leaving 15 bases not matched to a gene. The CDR3 covers 18 residues. CDR3 loop: CASSFVGLAGVSGGELFF. The CDR3 DNA follows: TGTGCCAGCAGTTTCGTAGGGTTAGCGGGAGTTTCGGGCGGGGAGCTGTTTTTT.

The V gene is TRBV6-6, the J gene TRBJ2-7; the D gene is possibly TRBD1 (5 bases). This CDR3 spans 14 amino acids. Germline-derived CDR1 and CDR2 are MNHNY and SVGAGI (reference sequence). V lost 6 bases, J lost 4 bases, and 16 bases lay in between. This chain's CDR3 is CASSTRDGAYEQYF. In nucleotides, the CDR3 is TGTGCCAGCAGCACCCGCGATGGGGCTTACGAGCAGTACTTC.

The V call is TRBV9, the J call TRBJ1-2, with a tentative D call TRBD1 (6 bases). This CDR3 is 14 amino acids long. Trimming took off 3 bases at V and 6 bases at J, with 15 bases between the two ends. In germline, CDR1 is SGDLS, CDR2 YYNGEE. The CDR3 coding sequence is TGTGCCAGCAGCGCTTACAGGGATGGGGATGGCTACACCTTC. This encodes CASSAYRDGDGYTF.